This TCR beta chain comes out of a study of cytomegalovirus exposure and HLA in healthy donors. The study, taken as a whole, reports: Certain sequence variants were highly shared and formed a cluster, and this cluster was likely a sequencing artifact.

For this clone: Its specificity is unknown.

The PCR used 60 Vbeta and 13 Jbeta primers. Authors' methods: Later, 65 million to 85 million unique TCR beta chains were counted in an analysis, and roughly 10 million of them were shared. Sequenced by immunoSEQ multiplex PCR; TCRdb stores in-frame clones only, minus some. The DNA was the basis for D and trimming; V, J and clone size are from that table. The table has roughly 220,000 clones, 75% to 90% seen once. The sequence was obtained from a woman aged 40-49 years in good health and CMV-seronegative. The sequencing input was PBMCs.

CDR3 bases: TGTGCCAGCAGCCGTTACAGGGCAGAGCAGTTCTTC. It translates to CASSRYRAEQFF. The chain couples TRBV27 to TRBJ2-1; D is perhaps TRBD1 (6 bases). Germline V gives CDR1 MNHEY, CDR2 SMNVEV (reference sequence). CDR3 length: 12 residues. V lost 6 bases, J lost 10 bases, and 13 bases lay in between.